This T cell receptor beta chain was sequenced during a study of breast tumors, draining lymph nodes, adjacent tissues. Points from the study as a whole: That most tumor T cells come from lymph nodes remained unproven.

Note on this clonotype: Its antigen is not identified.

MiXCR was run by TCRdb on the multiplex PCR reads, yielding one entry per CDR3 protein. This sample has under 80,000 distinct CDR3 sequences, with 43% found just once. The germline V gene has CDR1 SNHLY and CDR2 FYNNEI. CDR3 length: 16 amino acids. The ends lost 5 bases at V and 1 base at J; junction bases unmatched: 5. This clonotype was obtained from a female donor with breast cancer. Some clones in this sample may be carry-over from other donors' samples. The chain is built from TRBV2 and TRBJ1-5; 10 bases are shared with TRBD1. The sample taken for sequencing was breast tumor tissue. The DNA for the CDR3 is TGTGCCAGCAGTCGCGGACAGGGGGAGAGCAATCAGCCCCAGCATTTT. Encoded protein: CASSRGQGESNQPQHF.